This is a list of T cell receptor beta chains from one sample in a study of blood T cell repertoires in COVID-19. Measured with immunoSEQ multiplex PCR; TCRdb has only the in-frame clones, and not every one. The top ten clones hold roughly 8.2% of a sample with around 99,000 clones, around 83% of them seen once. The sequenced sample consisted of peripheral blood. Receptor source: a woman of 80 years or more with active or convalescent COVID-19. CDR3s include the opening cysteine and the closing phenylalanine or tryptophan. Where a row states a size, it is once, few, many or the class of an expanded clone; other rows omit it.

j_gene: TRBJ2-7
v_gene: TRBV18
abundance: .
len: 12
CDR3aa: CASSAGHYEQYF

j_gene: TRBJ2-6
v_gene: TRBV5-6
abundance: .
len: 19
CDR3aa: CASSLMADRGISGANVLTF

j_gene: TRBJ1-5
v_gene: TRBV28
abundance: .
len: 13
CDR3aa: CASTEVGGQPQHF

j_gene: TRBJ1-1
v_gene: TRBV10-3
abundance: .
len: 16
CDR3aa: CAISESRRVTGTEAFF

j_gene: TRBJ2-3
v_gene: TRBV2
abundance: .
len: 14
CDR3aa: CASTRSGGTDTQYF

j_gene: TRBJ1-2
v_gene: TRBV6-5
abundance: .
len: 15
CDR3aa: CASRYRDRGYYGYTF

j_gene: TRBJ2-2
v_gene: TRBV11-2
abundance: .
len: 12
CDR3aa: CASSSSAGELFF

j_gene: TRBJ2-7
v_gene: TRBV5-1
abundance: .
len: 14
CDR3aa: CASSPQGASYEQYF

j_gene: TRBJ2-7
v_gene: TRBV20-1
abundance: few
len: 13
CDR3aa: CSASRDRATEQYF

j_gene: TRBJ1-2
v_gene: TRBV19
abundance: .
len: 13
CDR3aa: CASSIWDRGGYTF

j_gene: TRBJ1-2
v_gene: TRBV2
abundance: few
len: 13
CDR3aa: CASSEDRVYGYTF

j_gene: TRBJ2-2
v_gene: TRBV5-6
abundance: .
len: 13
CDR3aa: CASSLSVTGELFF

j_gene: TRBJ1-2
v_gene: TRBV3-1/TRBV3-2
abundance: .
len: 16
CDR3aa: CASSPGRTDVSYGYTF

j_gene: TRBJ2-1
v_gene: TRBV7-2
abundance: few
len: 17
CDR3aa: CASSLAALAISYNEQFF

j_gene: TRBJ2-5
v_gene: TRBV6-5
abundance: .
len: 14
CDR3aa: CASSEERLVETQYF

j_gene: TRBJ1-4
v_gene: TRBV5-1
abundance: .
len: 14
CDR3aa: CASSPTGSNEKLFF

j_gene: TRBJ1-5
v_gene: TRBV10-3
abundance: .
len: 15
CDR3aa: CAISESGHNNQPQHF

j_gene: TRBJ1-3
v_gene: TRBV19
abundance: .
len: 14
CDR3aa: CASSITGSGNTIYF

j_gene: TRBJ1-2
v_gene: TRBV28
abundance: .
len: 14
CDR3aa: CASLTGDRLYGYTF

j_gene: TRBJ2-5
v_gene: TRBV4-1
abundance: .
len: 16
CDR3aa: CASSQDPALAGGNQYF

j_gene: TRBJ2-4
v_gene: TRBV15
abundance: .
len: 17
CDR3aa: CATTSTSGVTAKNIQYF

j_gene: TRBJ1-2
v_gene: TRBV15
abundance: .
len: 14
CDR3aa: CATRDWGGFYGYTF

j_gene: TRBJ2-3
v_gene: TRBV24-1
abundance: .
len: 16
CDR3aa: CATSDPGQESTDTQYF

j_gene: TRBJ2-3
v_gene: TRBV11-2
abundance: .
len: 13
CDR3aa: CASSHTPADTQYF

j_gene: TRBJ2-6
v_gene: TRBV4-1
abundance: .
len: 17
CDR3aa: CASSQDSRGAGANVLTF

j_gene: TRBJ1-2
v_gene: TRBV28
abundance: .
len: 12
CDR3aa: CASSPAGLGYTF

j_gene: TRBJ1-1
v_gene: TRBV6-5
abundance: .
len: 15
CDR3aa: CASRDRDRVNTEAFF

j_gene: TRBJ1-5
v_gene: TRBV5-1
abundance: .
len: 15
CDR3aa: CASSLGSGGSQPQHF

j_gene: TRBJ2-1
v_gene: TRBV5-1
abundance: .
len: 16
CDR3aa: CASSLAETGVGNEQFF

j_gene: TRBJ1-3
v_gene: TRBV7-2
abundance: .
len: 16
CDR3aa: CASSWLQGITGNTIYF

j_gene: TRBJ2-1
v_gene: TRBV15
abundance: .
len: 15
CDR3aa: CATSRGVAGGNEQFF

j_gene: TRBJ2-3
v_gene: TRBV5-1
abundance: .
len: 15
CDR3aa: CASSLGGSSTDTQYF

j_gene: TRBJ2-2
v_gene: TRBV4-1
abundance: few
len: 16
CDR3aa: CASSQDYGLNTGELFF

j_gene: TRBJ1-1
v_gene: TRBV29-1
abundance: once
len: 13
CDR3aa: CSVERQGNTEAFF

j_gene: TRBJ1-2
v_gene: TRBV19
abundance: .
len: 14
CDR3aa: CASSHTGDVDGYTF

j_gene: TRBJ2-7
v_gene: TRBV28
abundance: .
len: 19
CDR3aa: CASSLLGRVAGGRAHEQYF

j_gene: TRBJ1-5
v_gene: TRBV7-8
abundance: .
len: 12
CDR3aa: CASSPEGRVQHF

j_gene: TRBJ2-1
v_gene: TRBV29-1
abundance: .
len: 13
CDR3aa: CSVVGGVYNEQFF

j_gene: TRBJ2-1
v_gene: TRBV4-1
abundance: .
len: 16
CDR3aa: CASSQIPGQGYNEQFF

j_gene: TRBJ2-5
v_gene: TRBV6-1
abundance: .
len: 13
CDR3aa: CASSEQGQETQYF